This T cell receptor beta chain was retrieved from a study of PD-1 blockade in classical Hodgkin lymphoma. Study outcomes and limitations: Complete responders started with a diversity level that resembled newly diagnosed patients at baseline. Newly diagnosed patients reportedly trailed healthy donors in baseline TCR diversity.

Assay: immunoSEQ multiplex PCR; the TCRdb copy retains only in-frame clones and omits some. In the table there are over 35,000 clones, around 80% of which are singletons. Brentuximab vedotin exposure varied among the patients, all of whom had relapsed after autologous stem cell transplantation. Remarks on this clone: Its antigen is not known.

CDR3 size: 15 residues. J gave up 3 bases and V 3 bases, and 1 base lay outside the gene matches. From germline, CDR1 is SGHVS and CDR2 FNYEAQ. The receptor was isolated from a human donor with classical Hodgkin lymphoma. Sequenced material: peripheral blood mononuclear cells (PBMCs), taken before the second cycle of nivolumab. The V call is TRBV7-6, the J call TRBJ1-6; TRBD1 matches 8 bases. The CDR3 DNA follows: TGTGCCAGCAGCTTCGGACAGGGCTATAATTCACCCCTCCACTTT. Amino acids: CASSFGQGYNSPLHF.